This TCR beta chain was identified in a study of blood T cell repertoires in COVID-19. Study-wide context: The cDNA or gDNA used as material had been derived from T cells, B-cell-depleted T cells, or PBMCs.

TCRdb's copy holds only in-frame clones and misses some; the assay was immunoSEQ multiplex PCR. This sample has about 130,000 clones, with over 75% found just once. V shed 4 bases and J 4 bases; nucleotides not matched to a gene: 3. The length of the CDR3 is 16 residues. Germline assignment: CDR1 SGHNT and CDR2 YYREEE (reference sequence). This TCR was sampled from a woman of 80 years or more with acute or convalescent COVID-19. This chain connects TRBV5-4 to TRBJ2-1, with 15 positions matching TRBD2. Sample: peripheral blood. In DNA form, the CDR3 reads TGTGCCAGCAGCCCCGGGACTAGCGGGGGGTACAATGAGCAGTTCTTC. Its translation: CASSPGTSGGYNEQFF.